A single T cell receptor beta chain is shown here with its context. What it binds is unknown. Time point in this sample: pre-sensitization, week 0. Treatment specified: therapeutic diphenylcyclopropenone sensitization with weekly scalp DPC. This specimen belongs to a study of human T cells and chemical hapten exposure. Study-level background: Sensitization applied 2% DPC to about 2 cm by about 2 cm of upper inner arm skin. Regarding the study as a whole: No change in TCRs above 1 in 1000 frequency was produced by DPC sensitization.

The V gene lost 4 bases and the J gene lost 7 bases, with 14 bases spanning the gap. CDR1 and CDR2 (germline): SGHVS, FQNEAQ. CDR3 length: 13 amino acids. Via MiXCR, TCRdb re-called the RACE reads, giving one row per CDR3 protein. This table holds about 98,000 distinct CDR3 sequences, approximately 10% found once. This TCR was recovered from a woman aged 55-69 years with alopecia areata. Some clones in this sample may be carry-over from other donors' samples. This sequence joins TRBV7-8 and TRBJ2-7, with D tentatively TRBD1 or TRBD2 (5 bases each). Here the sequenced sample was whole blood, taken in connection with sensitization to the hapten diphenylcyclopropenone (DPC). CDR3 nucleotides: TGTGCCAGCAGCTCCGGGGCCCCAGGGGAGCAGTACTTC. It yields the protein CASSSGAPGEQYF.